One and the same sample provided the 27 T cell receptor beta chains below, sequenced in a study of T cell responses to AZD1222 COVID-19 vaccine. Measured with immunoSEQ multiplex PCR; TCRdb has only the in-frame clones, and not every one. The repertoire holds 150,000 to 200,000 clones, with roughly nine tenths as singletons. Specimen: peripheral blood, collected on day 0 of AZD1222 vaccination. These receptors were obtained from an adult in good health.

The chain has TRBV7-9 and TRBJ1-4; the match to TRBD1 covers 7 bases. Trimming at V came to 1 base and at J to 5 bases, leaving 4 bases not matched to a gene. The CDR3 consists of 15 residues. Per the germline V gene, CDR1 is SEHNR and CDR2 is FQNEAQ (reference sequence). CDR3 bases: TGTGCCAGCAGCTTAGGGTACAGGGGAAATGAAAAACTGTTTTTT. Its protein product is CASSLGYRGNEKLFF. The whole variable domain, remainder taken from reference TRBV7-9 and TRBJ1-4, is DTGVSQNPRHKITKRGQNVTFRCDPISEHNRLYWYRQTLGQGPEFLTYFQNEAQLEKSRLLSDRFSAERPKGSFSTLEIQRTEQGDSAMYLCASSLGYRGNEKLFFGSGTQLSVL.

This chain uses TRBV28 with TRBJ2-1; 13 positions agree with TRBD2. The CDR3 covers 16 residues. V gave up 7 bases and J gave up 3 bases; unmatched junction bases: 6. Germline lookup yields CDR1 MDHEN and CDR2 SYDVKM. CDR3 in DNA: TGTGCCAGCAATTCTCGGACTAGCGGGAGCTACAATGAGCAGTTCTTC. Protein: CASNSRTSGSYNEQFF.

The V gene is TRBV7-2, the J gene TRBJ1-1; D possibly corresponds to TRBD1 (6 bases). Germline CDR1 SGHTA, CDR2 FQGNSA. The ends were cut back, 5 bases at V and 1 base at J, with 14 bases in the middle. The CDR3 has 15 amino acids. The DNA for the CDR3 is TGTGCCAGCAGCGCAGGACAGCTGCAGAACACTGAAGCTTTCTTT. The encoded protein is CASSAGQLQNTEAFF.

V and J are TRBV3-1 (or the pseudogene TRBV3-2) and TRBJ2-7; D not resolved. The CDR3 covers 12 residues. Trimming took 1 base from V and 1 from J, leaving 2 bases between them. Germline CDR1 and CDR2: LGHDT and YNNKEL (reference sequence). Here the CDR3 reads CASSQGSYEQYV. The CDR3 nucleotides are TGTGCCAGCAGCCAAGGTTCCTACGAGCAGTACGTC.

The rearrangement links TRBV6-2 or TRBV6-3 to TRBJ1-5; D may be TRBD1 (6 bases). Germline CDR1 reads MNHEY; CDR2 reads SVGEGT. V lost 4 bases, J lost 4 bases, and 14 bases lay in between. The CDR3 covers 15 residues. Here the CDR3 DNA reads TGTGCCAGCAGTTTACAGGGTACTGGGAATCAGCCCCAGCATTTT. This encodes CASSLQGTGNQPQHF.

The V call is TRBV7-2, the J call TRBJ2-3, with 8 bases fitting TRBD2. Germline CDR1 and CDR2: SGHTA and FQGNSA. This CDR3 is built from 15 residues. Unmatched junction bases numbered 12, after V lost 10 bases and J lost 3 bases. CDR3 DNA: TGTGCCACCAAGCCGCAGGGACTAGGTACAGATACGCAGTATTTT. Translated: CATKPQGLGTDTQYF. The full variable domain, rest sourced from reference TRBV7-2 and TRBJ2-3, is GAGVSQSPSNKVTEKGKDVELRCDPISGHTALYWYRQSLGQGLEFLIYFQGNSAPDKSGLPSDRFSAERTGGSVSTLTIQRTQQEDSAVYLCATKPQGLGTDTQYFGPGTRLTVL.

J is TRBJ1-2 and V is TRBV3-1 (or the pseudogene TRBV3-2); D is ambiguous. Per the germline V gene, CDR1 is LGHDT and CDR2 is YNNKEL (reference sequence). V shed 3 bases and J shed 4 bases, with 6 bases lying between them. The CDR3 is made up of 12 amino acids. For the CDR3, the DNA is TGTGCCAGCAGCCATATCAGCTATGGCTACACCTTC. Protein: CASSHISYGYTF.

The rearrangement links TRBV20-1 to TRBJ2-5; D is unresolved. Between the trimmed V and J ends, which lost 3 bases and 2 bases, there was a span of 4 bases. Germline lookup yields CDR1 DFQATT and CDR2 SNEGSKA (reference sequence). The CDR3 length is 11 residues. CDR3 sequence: CSARAQETQYF. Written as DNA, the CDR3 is TGCAGTGCTAGGGCACAAGAGACCCAGTACTTC.

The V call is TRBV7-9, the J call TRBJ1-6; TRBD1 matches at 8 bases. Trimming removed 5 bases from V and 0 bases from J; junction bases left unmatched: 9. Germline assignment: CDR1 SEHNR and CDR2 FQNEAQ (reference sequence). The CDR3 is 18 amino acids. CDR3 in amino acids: CASSHPRGQSSYNSPLHF. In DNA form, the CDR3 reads TGTGCCAGCAGCCACCCCAGGGGGCAGAGCTCCTATAATTCACCCCTCCACTTT.

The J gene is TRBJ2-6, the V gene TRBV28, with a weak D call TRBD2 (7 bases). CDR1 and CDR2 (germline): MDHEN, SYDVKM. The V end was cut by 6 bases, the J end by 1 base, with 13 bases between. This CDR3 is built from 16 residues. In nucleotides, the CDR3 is TGTGCCAGCAGACAGGGAGGGAAATCTGGGGCCAACGTCCTGACTTTC. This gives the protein CASRQGGKSGANVLTF.

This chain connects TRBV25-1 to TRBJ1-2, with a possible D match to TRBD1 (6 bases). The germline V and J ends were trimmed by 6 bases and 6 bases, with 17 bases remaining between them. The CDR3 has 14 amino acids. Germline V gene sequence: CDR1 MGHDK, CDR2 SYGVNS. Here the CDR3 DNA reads TGTGCCAGCAGGTCTGTCGGGGGCGCAAATGGCTACACCTTC. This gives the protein CASRSVGGANGYTF.

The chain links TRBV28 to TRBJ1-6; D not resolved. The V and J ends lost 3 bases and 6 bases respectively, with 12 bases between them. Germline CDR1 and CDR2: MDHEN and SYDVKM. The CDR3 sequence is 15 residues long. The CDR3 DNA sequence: TGTGCCAGCAGTTTCTCTACTGGGGTTAATTCACCCCTCCACTTT. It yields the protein CASSFSTGVNSPLHF.

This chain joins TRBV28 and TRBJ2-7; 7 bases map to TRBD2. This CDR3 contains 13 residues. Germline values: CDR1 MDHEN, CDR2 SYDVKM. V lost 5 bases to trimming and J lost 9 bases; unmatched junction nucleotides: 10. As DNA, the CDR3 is TGTGCCAGCAGTGGGCCTGGGGGGGTAGGGCAGTACTTC. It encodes CASSGPGGVGQYF.

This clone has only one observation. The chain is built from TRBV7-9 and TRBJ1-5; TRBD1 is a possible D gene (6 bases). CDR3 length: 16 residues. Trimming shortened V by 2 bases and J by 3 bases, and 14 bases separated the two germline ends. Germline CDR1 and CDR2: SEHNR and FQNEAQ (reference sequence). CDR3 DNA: TGTGCCAGCAGCTTAACTGGGGACACATACAATCAGCCCCAGCATTTT. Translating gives CASSLTGDTYNQPQHF.

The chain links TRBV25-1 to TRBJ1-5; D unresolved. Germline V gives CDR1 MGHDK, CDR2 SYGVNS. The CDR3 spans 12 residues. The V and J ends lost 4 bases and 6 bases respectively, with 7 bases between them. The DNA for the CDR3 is TGTGCCAGCAGTGTTGACGGTCAGCCCCAGCATTTT. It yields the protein CASSVDGQPQHF.

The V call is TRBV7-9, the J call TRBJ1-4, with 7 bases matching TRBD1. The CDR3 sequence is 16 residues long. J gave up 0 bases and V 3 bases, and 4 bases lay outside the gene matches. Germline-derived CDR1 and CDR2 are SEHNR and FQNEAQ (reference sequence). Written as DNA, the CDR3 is TGTGCCAGCAGCTTCACAGGACAGGCAACTAATGAAAAACTGTTTTTT. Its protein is CASSFTGQATNEKLFF. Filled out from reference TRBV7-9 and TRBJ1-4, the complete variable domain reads DTGVSQNPRHKITKRGQNVTFRCDPISEHNRLYWYRQTLGQGPEFLTYFQNEAQLEKSRLLSDRFSAERPKGSFSTLEIQRTEQGDSAMYLCASSFTGQATNEKLFFGSGTQLSVL.

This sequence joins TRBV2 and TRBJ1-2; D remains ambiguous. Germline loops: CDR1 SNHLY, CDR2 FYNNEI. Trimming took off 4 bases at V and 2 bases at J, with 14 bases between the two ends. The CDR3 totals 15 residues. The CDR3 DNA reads TGTGCCAGCAGTGTAGTGGGTCAGCCCAACTATGGCTACACCTTC. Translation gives CASSVVGQPNYGYTF. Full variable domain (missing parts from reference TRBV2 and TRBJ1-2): EPEVTQTPSHQVTQMGQEVILRCVPISNHLYFYWYRQILGQKVEFLVSFYNNEISEKSEIFDDQFSVERPDGSNFTLKIRSTKLEDSAMYFCASSVVGQPNYGYTFGSGTRLTVV.

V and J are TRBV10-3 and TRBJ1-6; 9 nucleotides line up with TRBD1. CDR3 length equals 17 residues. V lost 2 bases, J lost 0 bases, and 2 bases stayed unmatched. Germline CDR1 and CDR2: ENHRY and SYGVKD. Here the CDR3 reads CAISEATGGSYNSPLHF. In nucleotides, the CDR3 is TGTGCCATCAGTGAGGCGACAGGGGGCTCCTATAATTCACCCCTCCACTTT.

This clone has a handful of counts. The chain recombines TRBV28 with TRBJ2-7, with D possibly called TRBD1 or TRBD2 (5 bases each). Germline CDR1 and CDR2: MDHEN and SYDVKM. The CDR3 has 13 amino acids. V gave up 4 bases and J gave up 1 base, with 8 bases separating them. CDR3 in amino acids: CASSSGPSYEQYF. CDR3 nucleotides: TGTGCCAGCAGTTCGGGACCGTCCTACGAGCAGTACTTC.

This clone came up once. The CDR3 DNA is TGTGCCAGCACCAGACGGGGGGCGTTCACAGATACGCAGTATTTT. Translated: CASTRRGAFTDTQYF. The chain links TRBV6-6 to TRBJ2-3, with D perhaps matching TRBD2 (7 bases). V was clipped by 7 bases and J by 2 bases, with 16 bases between them. The germline V gene has CDR1 MNHNY and CDR2 SVGAGI (reference sequence). This CDR3 region has 15 residues.

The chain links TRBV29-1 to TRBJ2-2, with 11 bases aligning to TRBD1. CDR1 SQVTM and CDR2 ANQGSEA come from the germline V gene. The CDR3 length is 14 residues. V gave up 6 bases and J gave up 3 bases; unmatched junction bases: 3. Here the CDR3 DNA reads TGCAGCGTCCGGACAGGGGGCGACACCGGGGAGCTGTTTTTT. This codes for CSVRTGGDTGELFF.

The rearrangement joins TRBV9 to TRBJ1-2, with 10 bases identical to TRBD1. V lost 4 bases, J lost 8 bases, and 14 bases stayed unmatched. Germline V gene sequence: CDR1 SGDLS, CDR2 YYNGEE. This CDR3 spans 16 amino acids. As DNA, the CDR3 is TGTGCCAGCAGCACCTCTCCCGGGACAGGGGCTCGGGGCTACACCTTC. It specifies CASSTSPGTGARGYTF.

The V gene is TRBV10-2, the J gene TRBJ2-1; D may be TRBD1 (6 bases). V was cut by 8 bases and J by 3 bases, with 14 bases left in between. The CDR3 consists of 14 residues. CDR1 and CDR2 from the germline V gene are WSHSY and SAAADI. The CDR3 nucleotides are TGCGCCAGCTCGCCCGGACAGTTCTACAATGAGCAGTTCTTC. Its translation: CASSPGQFYNEQFF.

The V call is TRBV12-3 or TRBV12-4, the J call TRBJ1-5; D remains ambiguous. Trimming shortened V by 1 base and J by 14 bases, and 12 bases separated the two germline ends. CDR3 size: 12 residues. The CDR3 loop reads CASSLDFYSEHF. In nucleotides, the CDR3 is TGTGCCAGCAGTTTAGATTTTTATTCGGAGCATTTT.

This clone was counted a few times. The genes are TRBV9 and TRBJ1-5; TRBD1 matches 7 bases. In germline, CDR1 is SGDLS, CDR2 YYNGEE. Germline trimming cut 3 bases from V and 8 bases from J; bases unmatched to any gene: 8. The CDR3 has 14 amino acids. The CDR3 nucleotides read TGTGCCAGCAGCGCCACAGGGGCCCCGGAGCCCCAGCATTTT. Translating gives CASSATGAPEPQHF.

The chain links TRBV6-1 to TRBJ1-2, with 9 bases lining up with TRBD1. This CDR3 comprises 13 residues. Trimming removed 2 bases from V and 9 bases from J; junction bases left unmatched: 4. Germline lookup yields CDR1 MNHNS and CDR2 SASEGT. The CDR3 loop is CASSEWDRASYTF. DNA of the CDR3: TGTGCCAGCAGTGAATGGGACAGGGCGAGCTACACCTTC.

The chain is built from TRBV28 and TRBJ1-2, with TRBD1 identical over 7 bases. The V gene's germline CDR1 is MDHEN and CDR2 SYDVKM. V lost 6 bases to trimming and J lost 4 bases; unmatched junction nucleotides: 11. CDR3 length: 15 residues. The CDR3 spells CASSSPTGFRYGYTF. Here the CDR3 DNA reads TGTGCCAGCAGCTCCCCGACAGGGTTTCGCTATGGCTACACCTTC.